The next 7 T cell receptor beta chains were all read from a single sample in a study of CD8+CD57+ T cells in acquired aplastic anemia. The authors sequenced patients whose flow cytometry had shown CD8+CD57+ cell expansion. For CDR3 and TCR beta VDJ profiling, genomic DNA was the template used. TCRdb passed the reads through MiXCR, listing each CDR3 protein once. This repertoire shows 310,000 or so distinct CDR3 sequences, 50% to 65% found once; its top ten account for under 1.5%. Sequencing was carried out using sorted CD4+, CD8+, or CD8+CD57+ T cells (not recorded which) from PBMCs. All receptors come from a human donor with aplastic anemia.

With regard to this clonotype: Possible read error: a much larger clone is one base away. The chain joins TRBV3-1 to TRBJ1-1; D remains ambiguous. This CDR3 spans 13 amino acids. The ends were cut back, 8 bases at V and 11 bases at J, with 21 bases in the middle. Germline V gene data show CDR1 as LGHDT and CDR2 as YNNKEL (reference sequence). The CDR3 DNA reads TGTGCCAGCGGTAGTCCGTATGGGGTGACGGCTTTCTTT. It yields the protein CASGSPYGVTAFF.

The CDR3 DNA reads TGTGCCACCAGCAGTTTTCTCGGGAGTTCCTACGAGCAGTACTTC. It translates to CATSSFLGSSYEQYF. The V gene is TRBV15, the J gene TRBJ2-7; possibly TRBD2 for D (6 bases). Trimming took 3 bases from V and 1 from J, leaving 13 bases between them. Germline values: CDR1 LNHNV, CDR2 YYDKDF (reference sequence). The CDR3 sequence is 15 residues long.

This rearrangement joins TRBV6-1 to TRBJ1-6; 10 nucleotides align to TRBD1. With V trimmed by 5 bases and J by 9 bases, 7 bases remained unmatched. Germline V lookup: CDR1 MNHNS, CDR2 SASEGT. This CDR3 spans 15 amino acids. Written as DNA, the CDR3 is TGTGCCAGCAGTACAGACAGGGGGCGAGGTTCACCCCTCCACTTT. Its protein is CASSTDRGRGSPLHF.

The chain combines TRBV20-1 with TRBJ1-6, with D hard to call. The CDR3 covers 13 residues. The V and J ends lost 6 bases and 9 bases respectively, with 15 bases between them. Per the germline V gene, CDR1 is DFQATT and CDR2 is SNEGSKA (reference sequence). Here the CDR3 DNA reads TGCAGTGCCGGTAGGATGGGCTCTTCACCCCTCCACTTT. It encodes CSAGRMGSSPLHF.

The chain's CDR3 is CASSLARTGRDEKLFF. As DNA, the CDR3 is TGTGCCAGCAGCTTAGCCCGTACAGGGAGAGATGAAAAACTGTTTTTT. This chain connects TRBV7-2 to TRBJ1-4; the D gene is possibly TRBD1 (6 bases). The CDR3 has 16 amino acids. The V end was cut by 0 bases, the J end by 6 bases, with 14 bases between. CDR1 is SGHTA and CDR2 is FQGNSA in the germline V gene.

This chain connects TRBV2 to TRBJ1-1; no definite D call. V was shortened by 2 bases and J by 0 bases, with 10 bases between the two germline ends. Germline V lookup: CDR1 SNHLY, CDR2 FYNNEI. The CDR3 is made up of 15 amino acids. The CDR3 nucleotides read TGTGCCAGCAGTGAACCGACGACGGTGAACACTGAAGCTTTCTTT. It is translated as CASSEPTTVNTEAFF.

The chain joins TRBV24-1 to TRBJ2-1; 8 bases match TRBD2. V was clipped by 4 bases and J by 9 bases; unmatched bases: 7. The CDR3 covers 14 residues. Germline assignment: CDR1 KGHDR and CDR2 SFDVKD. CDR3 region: CATSDPRREGEQFF. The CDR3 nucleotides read TGTGCCACCAGTGACCCTCGACGGGAGGGTGAGCAGTTCTTC.